A single sample gave rise to the 12 T cell receptor beta chains below, sequenced in a study of cytomegalovirus exposure and HLA in healthy donors. 13 Jbeta primers and 60 Vbeta primers were used for the PCR. Using immunoSEQ multiplex PCR, the repertoire was profiled, and TCRdb retains in-frame clones only, with some absent. The sample records roughly 100,000 clones, approximately 79% being singletons. Sequencing input: PBMCs. These TCRs come from a man between 60 and 75 years old in good health and CMV-seropositive.

J is TRBJ2-2 and V is TRBV28; D is ambiguous. Germline V lookup: CDR1 MDHEN, CDR2 SYDVKM. V lost 1 base to trimming and J lost 4 bases, with 7 bases between them. The CDR3 runs 14 residues. The CDR3 is CASSLLQLTGELFF. CDR3 nucleotide sequence: TGTGCCAGCAGTTTATTACAGCTCACCGGGGAGCTGTTTTTT.

This sequence joins TRBV7-6 and TRBJ2-3; 10 nucleotides agree with TRBD1. With 5 bases clipped from V and 1 base from J, the junction kept 9 bases outside the gene matches. Germline lookup yields CDR1 SGHVS and CDR2 FNYEAQ. The CDR3 is made up of 17 amino acids. CDR3 sequence: CASSPYSGTGGTDTQYF. CDR3 DNA sequence: TGTGCCAGCAGCCCCTATAGCGGGACAGGGGGCACAGATACGCAGTATTTT.

The rearrangement links TRBV7-2 to TRBJ2-5; 9 bases are shared with TRBD2. V lost 5 bases and J lost 3; bases outside the gene matches: 10. Germline values: CDR1 SGHTA, CDR2 FQGNSA. The CDR3 contains 16 residues. This chain's CDR3 is CASSIGRGTSKETQYF. The CDR3 nucleotides read TGTGCCAGCAGCATCGGGAGGGGGACTAGCAAAGAGACCCAGTACTTC.

V usage is TRBV4-3 and J usage is TRBJ1-1; the D is unclear. CDR1 is LGHNA, CDR2 YSLEER, per germline. The V gene lost 4 bases and the J gene lost 8 bases, with 17 bases spanning the gap. The CDR3 is 14 residues long. CDR3 region: CASSPPSSLREAFF. CDR3 DNA sequence: TGCGCCAGCAGCCCCCCCAGCTCCCTCAGGGAAGCTTTCTTT.

The V gene is TRBV10-3, the J gene TRBJ2-1; D may be TRBD1 (5 bases). The germline V gene encodes CDR1 ENHRY and CDR2 SYGVKD. The CDR3 runs 15 residues. V lost 10 bases to trimming and J lost 6 bases, with 22 bases between them. In DNA, the CDR3 is TGTGCCACAAGGACAACCGACAGCAGGGTCAATGAGCAGTTCTTC. Protein product: CATRTTDSRVNEQFF.

The CDR3 sequence: CASTGVNQPQHF. CDR3 nucleotide sequence: TGCGCCAGTACAGGGGTCAATCAGCCCCAGCATTTT. This chain connects TRBV10-1 to TRBJ1-5; 7 positions agree with TRBD1. Germline CDR1 reads WNHNN; CDR2 reads SYGVQD (reference sequence). V gave up 9 bases and J gave up 3 bases; unmatched junction bases: 2. The CDR3 sequence is 12 residues long.

CDR3 nucleotides: TGTGCCAGCAGCTTAGGAGGGTCCGAGCAGTACTTC. Its translation: CASSLGGSEQYF. The V and J genes are TRBV11-3 and TRBJ2-7; D perhaps matches TRBD2 (5 bases). Germline V gives CDR1 SGHNT, CDR2 YENEEA. The CDR3 is 12 residues long. Deletions cut 1 base from V and 6 bases from J, with 7 bases between. Full variable domain (missing parts from reference TRBV11-3 and TRBJ2-7): EAGVVQSPRYKIIEKKQPVAFWCNPISGHNTLYWYLQNLGQGPELLIRYENEEAVDDSQLPKDRFSAERLKGVDSTLKIQPAELGDSAVYLCASSLGGSEQYFGPGTRLTVT.

Written as DNA, the CDR3 is TGTGCCAGCTCACCATGGCAGGGGGCGAATCAGCCCCAGCATTTT. Translating gives CASSPWQGANQPQHF. The chain has TRBV18 and TRBJ1-5, with TRBD1 matching 8 bases. V trimming: 2 bases; J trimming: 4 bases; junction bases outside the gene matches: 4. Germline V gene sequence: CDR1 KGHSH, CDR2 LQKENI. The CDR3 runs to 15 residues.

The CDR3 is CASSLNEKLFF. Here the CDR3 DNA reads TGTGCCAGCAGCCTTAATGAAAAACTGTTTTTT. This chain joins TRBV6-1 and TRBJ1-4; no firm D call. Germline CDR1 is MNHNS and CDR2 is SASEGT. Deletions cut 6 bases from V and 4 bases from J, with 3 bases between. The CDR3 spans 11 residues.

The chain uses TRBV6-4 and TRBJ2-5; 8 nucleotides line up with TRBD2. V shed 0 bases and J 5 bases; nucleotides not matched to a gene: 5. The CDR3 contains 15 residues. From germline, CDR1 is MRHNA and CDR2 SNTAGT. The CDR3 reads CASSDSGGAGETQYF. Here the CDR3 DNA reads TGTGCCAGCAGTGACTCCGGGGGGGCCGGGGAGACCCAGTACTTC.

J is TRBJ1-1 and V is TRBV19, with no clear D. There are 13 residues in the CDR3. V lost 6 bases to trimming and J lost 1 base, with 9 bases between them. In germline, CDR1 is LNHDA, CDR2 SQIVND (reference sequence). Here the CDR3 reads CASSPIGNTEAFF. In DNA, the CDR3 is TGTGCCAGTAGCCCTATCGGGAACACTGAAGCTTTCTTT.

The chain carries TRBV7-2 and TRBJ2-2; maybe TRBD2 (5 bases). This CDR3 spans 15 amino acids. V lost 4 bases and J 1 base, leaving 10 bases between the germline ends. Per germline, CDR1 SGHTA and CDR2 FQGNSA. The CDR3: CASSSRAGNTGELFF. The CDR3 nucleotides are TGTGCCAGCAGCTCTAGGGCGGGGAACACCGGGGAGCTGTTTTTT.